Each of the 4 T cell receptor beta chains below was sequenced from the same sample in a study of preoperative IRX-2 immunotherapy in early breast cancer. Treatment here: preoperative locoregional IRX-2 cytokine immunotherapy. Data came from immunoSEQ multiplex PCR; TCRdb stores just in-frame clones and leaves some out. The repertoire includes fewer than 40,000 clones, 90% to 95% of them detected once, and about 6.8% sits in the top ten. The specimen was collected from a patient treated with IRX-2 immunotherapy. The receptor source for this set is a human donor with breast cancer.

This chain joins TRBV11-2 and TRBJ1-3; the D is unclear. The V gene's germline CDR1 is SGHAT and CDR2 FQNNGV. V gave up 7 bases and J gave up 1 base, with 14 bases separating them. This CDR3 has 15 residues. CDR3 sequence reads: CASMGSGFSGNTIYF. Here the CDR3 DNA reads TGTGCCAGCATGGGGAGTGGCTTTTCTGGAAACACCATATATTTT.

The chain combines TRBV11-1 with TRBJ1-1; TRBD1 matches 7 bases. Germline values: CDR1 SGHAT, CDR2 FQDESV (reference sequence). The trim removed 7 bases at V and 5 bases at J, leaving 10 bases unmatched. This CDR3 is built from 14 residues. The CDR3 DNA sequence: TGTGCCAGCACGACAGGGCGAGTGTGGACTGAAGCTTTCTTT. As protein: CASTTGRVWTEAFF.

This clone has a handful of counts. The chain combines TRBV2 with TRBJ2-7; 7 bases match TRBD2. There are 14 residues in the CDR3. The ends lost 7 bases at V and 1 base at J; junction bases unmatched: 7. The germline CDR1 and CDR2 sequences are SNHLY and FYNNEI. As DNA, the CDR3 is TGTGCCAGCACTCTAGCGGTTGGGTCCTACGAGCAGTACTTC. As protein: CASTLAVGSYEQYF. The entire variable domain, with the rest obtained from reference TRBV2 and TRBJ2-7, is as follows: EPEVTQTPSHQVTQMGQEVILRCVPISNHLYFYWYRQILGQKVEFLVSFYNNEISEKSEIFDDQFSVERPDGSNFTLKIRSTKLEDSAMYFCASTLAVGSYEQYFGPGTRLTVT.

The V and J genes are TRBV6-6 and TRBJ2-2; 9 nucleotides align to TRBD2. The CDR3 runs to 13 residues. In germline, CDR1 is MNHNY, CDR2 SVGAGI (reference sequence). After removal of 6 bases from V and 8 bases from J, the junction contained 4 bases not matched to a gene. The CDR3 nucleotides read TGTGCCAGCAGGCGGACTAGCGATGGGGAGCTGTTTTTT. This sequence encodes CASRRTSDGELFF.